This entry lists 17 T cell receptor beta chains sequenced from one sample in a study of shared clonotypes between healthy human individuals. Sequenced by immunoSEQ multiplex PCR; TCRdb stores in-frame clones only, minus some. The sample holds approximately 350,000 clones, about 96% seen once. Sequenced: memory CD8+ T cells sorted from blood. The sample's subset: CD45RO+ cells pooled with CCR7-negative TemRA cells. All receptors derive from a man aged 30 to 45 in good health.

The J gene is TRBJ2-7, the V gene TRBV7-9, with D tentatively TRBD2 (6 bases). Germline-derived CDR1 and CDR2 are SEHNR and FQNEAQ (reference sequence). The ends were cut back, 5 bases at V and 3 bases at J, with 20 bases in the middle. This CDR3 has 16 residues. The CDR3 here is CASSPSERAFVYEQYF. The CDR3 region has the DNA TGTGCCAGCAGCCCTAGCGAGAGGGCGTTCGTCTACGAGCAGTACTTC.

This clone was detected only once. The CDR3, as DNA: TGTGCCAGCACCGGGAGTGTTTCCTACGAGCAGTACTTC. Its translation: CASTGSVSYEQYF. The J gene is TRBJ2-7, the V gene TRBV28; the D gene is possibly TRBD2 (6 bases). This CDR3 has 13 amino acids. CDR1 and CDR2 from the germline V gene are MDHEN and SYDVKM. Trimming cost V 7 bases and J 1 base, with 11 bases left between them.

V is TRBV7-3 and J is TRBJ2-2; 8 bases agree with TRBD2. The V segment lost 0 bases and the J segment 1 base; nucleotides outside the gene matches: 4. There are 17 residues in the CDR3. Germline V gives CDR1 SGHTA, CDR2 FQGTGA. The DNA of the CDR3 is TGTGCCAGCAGCTTAACGCCGGGAGGGCGGAACACCGGGGAGCTGTTTTTT. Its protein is CASSLTPGGRNTGELFF.

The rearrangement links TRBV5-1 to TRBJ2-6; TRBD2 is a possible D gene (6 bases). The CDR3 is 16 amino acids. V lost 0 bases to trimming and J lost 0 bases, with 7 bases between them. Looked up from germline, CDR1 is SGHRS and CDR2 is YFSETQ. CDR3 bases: TGCGCCAGCAGCTTGGGGAGGGGCTCTGGGGCCAACGTCCTGACTTTC. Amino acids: CASSLGRGSGANVLTF. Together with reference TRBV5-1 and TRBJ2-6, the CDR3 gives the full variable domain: KAGVTQTPRYLIKTRGQQVTLSCSPISGHRSVSWYQQTPGQGLQFLFEYFSETQRNKGNFPGRFSGRQFSNSRSEMNVSTLELGDSALYLCASSLGRGSGANVLTFGAGSRLTVL.

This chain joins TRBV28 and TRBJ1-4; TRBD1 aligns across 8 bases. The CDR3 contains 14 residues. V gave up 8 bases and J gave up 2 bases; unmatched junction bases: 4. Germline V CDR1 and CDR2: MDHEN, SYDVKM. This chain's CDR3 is CASRTGGTNEKLFF. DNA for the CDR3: TGTGCCAGCCGAACAGGGGGTACTAATGAAAAACTGTTTTTT.

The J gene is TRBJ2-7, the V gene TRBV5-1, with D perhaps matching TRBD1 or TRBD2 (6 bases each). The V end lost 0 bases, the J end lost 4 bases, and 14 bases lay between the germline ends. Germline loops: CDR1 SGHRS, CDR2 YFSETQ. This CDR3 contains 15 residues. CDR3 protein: CASSLVPWRGYEQYF. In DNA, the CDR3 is TGCGCCAGCAGCTTGGTACCCTGGAGGGGGTACGAGCAGTACTTC. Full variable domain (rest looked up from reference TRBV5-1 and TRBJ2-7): KAGVTQTPRYLIKTRGQQVTLSCSPISGHRSVSWYQQTPGQGLQFLFEYFSETQRNKGNFPGRFSGRQFSNSRSEMNVSTLELGDSALYLCASSLVPWRGYEQYFGPGTRLTVT.

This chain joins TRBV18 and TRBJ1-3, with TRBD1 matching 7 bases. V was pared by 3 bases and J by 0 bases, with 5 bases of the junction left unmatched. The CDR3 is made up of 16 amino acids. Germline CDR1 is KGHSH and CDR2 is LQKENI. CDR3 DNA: TGTGCCAGCTCACCGGGACAGCGCTTCTCTGGAAACACCATATATTTT. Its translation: CASSPGQRFSGNTIYF.

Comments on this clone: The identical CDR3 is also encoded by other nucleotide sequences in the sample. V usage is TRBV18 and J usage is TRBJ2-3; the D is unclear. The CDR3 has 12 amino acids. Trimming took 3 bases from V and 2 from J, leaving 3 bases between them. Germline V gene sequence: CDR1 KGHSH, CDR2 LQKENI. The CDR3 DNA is TGTGCCAGCTCACCCAACACAGATACGCAGTATTTT. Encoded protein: CASSPNTDTQYF.

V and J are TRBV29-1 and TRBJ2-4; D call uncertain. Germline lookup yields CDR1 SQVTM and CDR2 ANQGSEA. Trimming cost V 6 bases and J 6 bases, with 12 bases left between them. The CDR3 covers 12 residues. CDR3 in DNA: TGCAGCGTGCTCGACCATCGAAACATTCAGTACTTC. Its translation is CSVLDHRNIQYF.

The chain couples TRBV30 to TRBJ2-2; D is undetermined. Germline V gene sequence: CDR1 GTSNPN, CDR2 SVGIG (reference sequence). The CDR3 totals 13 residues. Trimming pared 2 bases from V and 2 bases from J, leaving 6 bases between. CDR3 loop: CAWSSDNTGELFF. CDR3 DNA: TGTGCCTGGAGTTCGGACAACACCGGGGAGCTGTTTTTT.

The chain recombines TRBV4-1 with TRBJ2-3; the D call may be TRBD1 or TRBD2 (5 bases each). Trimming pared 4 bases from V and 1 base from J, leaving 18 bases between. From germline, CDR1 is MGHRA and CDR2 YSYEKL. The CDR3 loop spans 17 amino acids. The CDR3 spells CASSLEGDGRRTDTQYF. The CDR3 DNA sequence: TGCGCCAGCAGCCTCGAAGGGGACGGACGACGCACAGATACGCAGTATTTT.

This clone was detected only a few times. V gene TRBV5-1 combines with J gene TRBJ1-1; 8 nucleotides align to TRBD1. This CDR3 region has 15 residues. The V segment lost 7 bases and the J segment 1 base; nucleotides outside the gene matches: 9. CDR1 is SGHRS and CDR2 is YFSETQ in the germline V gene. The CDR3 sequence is CASLPGTGGNTEAFF. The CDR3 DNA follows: TGCGCCAGCCTCCCGGGGACAGGTGGGAACACTGAAGCTTTCTTT.

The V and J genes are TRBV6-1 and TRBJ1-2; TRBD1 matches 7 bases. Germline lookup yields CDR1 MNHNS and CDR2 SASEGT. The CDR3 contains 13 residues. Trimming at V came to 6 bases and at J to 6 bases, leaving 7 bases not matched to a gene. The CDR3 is CASRPGTVHGYTF. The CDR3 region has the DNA TGTGCCAGCAGGCCCGGGACAGTTCATGGCTACACCTTC.

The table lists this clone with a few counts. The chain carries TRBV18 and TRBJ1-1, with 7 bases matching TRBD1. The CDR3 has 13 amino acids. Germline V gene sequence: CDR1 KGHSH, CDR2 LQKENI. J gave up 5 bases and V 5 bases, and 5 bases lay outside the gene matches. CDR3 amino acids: CASSSGQITEAFF. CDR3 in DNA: TGTGCCAGCTCATCGGGACAGATAACTGAAGCTTTCTTT. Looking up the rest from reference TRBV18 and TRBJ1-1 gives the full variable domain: NAGVMQNPRHLVRRRGQEARLRCSPMKGHSHVYWYRQLPEEGLKFMVYLQKENIIDESGMPKERFSAEFPKEGPSILRIQQVVRGDSAAYFCASSSGQITEAFFGQGTRLTVV.

For the CDR3, the DNA is TGTGCCAGCAGCTTGACTAGCCCGGGGGCGCGCAGGGTGGAGTACTTC. Amino acid sequence: CASSLTSPGARRVEYF. V gene TRBV7-2 combines with J gene TRBJ2-4; the D gene is possibly TRBD2 (7 bases). V was trimmed by 3 bases and J by 14 bases, leaving 26 bases between them. Germline CDR1 and CDR2: SGHTA and FQGNSA. This CDR3 has 16 residues.

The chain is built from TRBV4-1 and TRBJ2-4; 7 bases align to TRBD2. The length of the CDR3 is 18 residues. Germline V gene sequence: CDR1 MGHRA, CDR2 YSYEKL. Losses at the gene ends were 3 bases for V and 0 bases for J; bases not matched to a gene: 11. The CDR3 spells CASSHVAGRGLAKNIQYF. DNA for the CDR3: TGCGCCAGCAGCCACGTAGCGGGTAGGGGATTAGCCAAAAACATTCAGTACTTC.

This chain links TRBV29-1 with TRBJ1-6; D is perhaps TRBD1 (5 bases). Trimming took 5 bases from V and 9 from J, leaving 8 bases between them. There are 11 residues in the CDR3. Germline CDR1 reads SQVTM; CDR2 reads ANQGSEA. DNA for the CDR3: TGCAGCGTTTGGGGGGGTTCACCCCTCCACTTT. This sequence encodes CSVWGGSPLHF. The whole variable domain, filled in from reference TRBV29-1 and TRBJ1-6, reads SAVISQKPSRDICQRGTSLTIQCQVDSQVTMMFWYRQQPGQSLTLIATANQGSEATYESGFVIDKFPISRPNLTFSTLTVSNMSPEDSSIYLCSVWGGSPLHFGNGTRLTVT.